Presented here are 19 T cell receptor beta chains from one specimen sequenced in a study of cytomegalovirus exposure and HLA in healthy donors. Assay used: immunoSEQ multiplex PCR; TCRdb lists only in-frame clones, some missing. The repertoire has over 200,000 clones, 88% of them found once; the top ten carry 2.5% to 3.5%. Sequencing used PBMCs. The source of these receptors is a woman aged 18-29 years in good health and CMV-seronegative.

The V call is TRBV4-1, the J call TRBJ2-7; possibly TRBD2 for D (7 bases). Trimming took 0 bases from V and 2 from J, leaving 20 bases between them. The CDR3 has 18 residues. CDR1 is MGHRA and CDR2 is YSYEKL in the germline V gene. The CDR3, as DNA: TGCGCCAGCAGCCAAGAGGGGGGGCACACCTCGGAACCCTACGAGCAGTACTTC. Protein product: CASSQEGGHTSEPYEQYF.

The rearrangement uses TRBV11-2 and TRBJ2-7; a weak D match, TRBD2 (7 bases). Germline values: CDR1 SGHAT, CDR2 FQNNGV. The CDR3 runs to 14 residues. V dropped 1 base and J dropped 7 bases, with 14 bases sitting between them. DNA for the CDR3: TGTGCCAGCAGCTTAGGAGGGGGGGCTTGGGAGCAGTACTTC. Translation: CASSLGGGAWEQYF.

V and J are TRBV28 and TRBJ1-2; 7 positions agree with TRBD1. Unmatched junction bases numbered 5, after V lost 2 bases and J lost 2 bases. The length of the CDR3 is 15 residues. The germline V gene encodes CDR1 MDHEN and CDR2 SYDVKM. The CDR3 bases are TGTGCCAGCAGTTTAGTAGGGGGCGGCAACTATGGCTACACCTTC. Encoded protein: CASSLVGGGNYGYTF.

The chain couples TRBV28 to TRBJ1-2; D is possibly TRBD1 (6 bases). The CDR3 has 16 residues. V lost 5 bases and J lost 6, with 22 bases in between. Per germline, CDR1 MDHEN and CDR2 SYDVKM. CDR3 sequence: CASSPHMGGGGNGYTF. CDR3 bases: TGTGCCAGCAGTCCCCATATGGGCGGGGGCGGTAATGGCTACACCTTC.

CDR3 amino acids: CASSLERFKETQYF. The CDR3 nucleotides are TGTGCCAGCAGCTTAGAGAGGTTTAAGGAGACCCAGTACTTC. V is TRBV7-9 and J is TRBJ2-5, with D unresolved. Trimming stripped 1 base from V and 5 bases from J, with 11 bases between. Per germline, CDR1 SEHNR and CDR2 FQNEAQ (reference sequence). This CDR3 contains 14 residues.

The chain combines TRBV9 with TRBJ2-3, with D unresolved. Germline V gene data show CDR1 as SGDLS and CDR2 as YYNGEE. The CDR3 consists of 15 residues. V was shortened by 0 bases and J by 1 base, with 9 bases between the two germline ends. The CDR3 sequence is CASSVVAAGTDTQYF. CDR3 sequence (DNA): TGTGCCAGCAGCGTAGTAGCCGCGGGCACAGATACGCAGTATTTT.

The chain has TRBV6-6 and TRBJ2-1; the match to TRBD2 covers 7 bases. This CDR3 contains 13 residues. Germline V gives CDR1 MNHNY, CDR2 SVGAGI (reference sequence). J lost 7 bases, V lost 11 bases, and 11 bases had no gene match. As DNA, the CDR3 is TGTGCCTCAGCGGGTGGGGGGGGTAATGAGCAGTTCTTC. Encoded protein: CASAGGGGNEQFF.

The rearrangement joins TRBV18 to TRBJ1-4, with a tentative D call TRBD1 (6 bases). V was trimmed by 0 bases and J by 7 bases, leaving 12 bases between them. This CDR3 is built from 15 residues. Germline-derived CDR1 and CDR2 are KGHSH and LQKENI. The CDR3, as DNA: TGTGCCAGCTCACCACCGGCAGGGGAAGGTGAAAAACTGTTTTTT. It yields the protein CASSPPAGEGEKLFF.

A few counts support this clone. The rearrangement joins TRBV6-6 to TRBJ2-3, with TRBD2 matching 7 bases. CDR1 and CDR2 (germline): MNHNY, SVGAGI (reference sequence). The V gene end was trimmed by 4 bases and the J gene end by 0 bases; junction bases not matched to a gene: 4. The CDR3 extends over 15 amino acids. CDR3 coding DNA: TGTGCCAGCAGTTTCAGCGGGGCTAGCACAGATACGCAGTATTTT. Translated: CASSFSGASTDTQYF.

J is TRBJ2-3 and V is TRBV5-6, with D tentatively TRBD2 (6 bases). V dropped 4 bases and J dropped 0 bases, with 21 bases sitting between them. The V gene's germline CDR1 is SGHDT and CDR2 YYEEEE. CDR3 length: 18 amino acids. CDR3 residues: CASSLGPPSGGSTDTQYF. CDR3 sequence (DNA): TGTGCCAGCAGCCTTGGGCCCCCAAGCGGAGGGAGCACAGATACGCAGTATTTT.

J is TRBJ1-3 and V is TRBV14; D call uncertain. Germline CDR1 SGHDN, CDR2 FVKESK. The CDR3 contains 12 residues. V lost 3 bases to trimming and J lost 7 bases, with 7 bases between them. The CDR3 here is CASSQSPNTIYF. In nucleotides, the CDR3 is TGTGCCAGCAGCCAGTCCCCGAACACCATATATTTT.

For the CDR3, the DNA is TGTGCCAGCAGCGTAGGCGGCGGGTACTCCTACAATGAGCAGTTCTTC. It codes for CASSVGGGYSYNEQFF. This rearrangement joins TRBV9 to TRBJ2-1; D perhaps matches TRBD2 (5 bases). CDR1 is SGDLS, CDR2 YYNGEE, per germline. Trimming pared 0 bases from V and 0 bases from J, leaving 10 bases between. The CDR3 spans 16 residues.

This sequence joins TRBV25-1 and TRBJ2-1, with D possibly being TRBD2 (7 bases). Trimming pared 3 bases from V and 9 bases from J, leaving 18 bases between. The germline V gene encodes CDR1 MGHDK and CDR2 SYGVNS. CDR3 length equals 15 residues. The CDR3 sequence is CASSDLVGGGPEQFF. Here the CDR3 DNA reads TGTGCCAGCAGTGATCTTGTAGGGGGAGGGCCTGAGCAGTTCTTC.

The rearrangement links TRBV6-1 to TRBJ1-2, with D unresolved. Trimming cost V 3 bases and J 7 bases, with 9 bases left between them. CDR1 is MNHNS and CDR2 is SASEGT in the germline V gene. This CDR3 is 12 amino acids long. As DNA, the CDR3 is TGTGCCAGCAGTGATAAATACTCTGGCTACACCTTC. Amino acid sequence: CASSDKYSGYTF.

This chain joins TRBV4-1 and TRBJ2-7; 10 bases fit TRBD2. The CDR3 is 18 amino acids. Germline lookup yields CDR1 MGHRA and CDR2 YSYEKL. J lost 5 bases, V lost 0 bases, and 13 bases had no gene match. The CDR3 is CASSQDPPASGSLDEQYF. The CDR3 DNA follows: TGCGCCAGCAGCCAAGACCCCCCTGCTAGCGGGAGCCTCGACGAGCAGTACTTC.

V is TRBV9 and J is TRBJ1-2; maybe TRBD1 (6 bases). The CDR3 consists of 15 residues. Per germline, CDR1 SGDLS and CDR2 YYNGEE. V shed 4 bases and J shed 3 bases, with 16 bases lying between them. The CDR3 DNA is TGTGCCAGCAGCACGCTCGGGGGGCGCGACTATGGCTACACCTTC. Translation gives CASSTLGGRDYGYTF.

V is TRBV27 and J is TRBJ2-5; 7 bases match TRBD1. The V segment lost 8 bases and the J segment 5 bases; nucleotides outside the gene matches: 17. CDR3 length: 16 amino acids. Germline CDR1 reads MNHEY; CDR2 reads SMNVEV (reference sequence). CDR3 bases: TGTGCCAGCTCCCCCTGGGACAGCACACCTGGGGAGACCCAGTACTTC. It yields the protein CASSPWDSTPGETQYF.

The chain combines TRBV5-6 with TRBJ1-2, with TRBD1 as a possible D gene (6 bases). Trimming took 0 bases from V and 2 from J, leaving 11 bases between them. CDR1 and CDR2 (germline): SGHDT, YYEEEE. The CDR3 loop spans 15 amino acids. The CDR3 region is CASSLERTGNYGYTF. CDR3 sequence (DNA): TGTGCCAGCAGCTTGGAACGTACAGGGAACTATGGCTACACCTTC. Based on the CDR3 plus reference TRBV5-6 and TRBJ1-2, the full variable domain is DAGVTQSPTHLIKTRGQQVTLRCSPKSGHDTVSWYQQALGQGPQFIFQYYEEEERQRGNFPDRFSGHQFPNYSSELNVNALLLGDSALYLCASSLERTGNYGYTFGSGTRLTVV.

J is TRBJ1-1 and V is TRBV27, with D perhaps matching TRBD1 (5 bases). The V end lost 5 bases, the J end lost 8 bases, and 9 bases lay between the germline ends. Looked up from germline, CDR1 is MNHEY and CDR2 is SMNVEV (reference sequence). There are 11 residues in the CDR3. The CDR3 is CASSGRQEAFF. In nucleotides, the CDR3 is TGTGCCAGCAGTGGTAGACAGGAAGCTTTCTTT.